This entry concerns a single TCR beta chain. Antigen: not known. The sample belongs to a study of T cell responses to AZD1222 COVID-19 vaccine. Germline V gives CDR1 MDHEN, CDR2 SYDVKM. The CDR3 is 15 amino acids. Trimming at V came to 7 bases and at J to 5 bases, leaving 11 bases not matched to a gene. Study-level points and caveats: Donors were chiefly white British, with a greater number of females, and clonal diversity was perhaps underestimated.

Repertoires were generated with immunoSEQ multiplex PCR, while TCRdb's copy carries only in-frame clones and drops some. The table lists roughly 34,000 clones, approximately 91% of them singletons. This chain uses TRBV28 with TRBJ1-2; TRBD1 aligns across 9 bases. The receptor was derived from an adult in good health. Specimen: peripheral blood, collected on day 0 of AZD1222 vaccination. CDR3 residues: CASTMGDRGGYGYTF. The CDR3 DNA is TGTGCCAGCACCATGGGAGACAGGGGGGGGTATGGCTACACCTTC.